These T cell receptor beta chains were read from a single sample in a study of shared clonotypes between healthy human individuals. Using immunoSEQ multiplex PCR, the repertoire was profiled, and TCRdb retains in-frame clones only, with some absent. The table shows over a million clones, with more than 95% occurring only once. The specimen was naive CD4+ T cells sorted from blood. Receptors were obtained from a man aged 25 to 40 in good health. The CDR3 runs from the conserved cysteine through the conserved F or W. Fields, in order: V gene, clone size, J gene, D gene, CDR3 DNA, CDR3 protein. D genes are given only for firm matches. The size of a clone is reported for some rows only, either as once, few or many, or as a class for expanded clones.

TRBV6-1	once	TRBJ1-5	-	TGTGCCAGCAGTGAACGGGAACGGGGAGGGACTTATAGCAATCAGCCCCAGCATTTT	CASSERERGGTYSNQPQHF
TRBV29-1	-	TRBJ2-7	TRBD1	TGCAGCGTCGCCGGGAACGTGGGACAGGTGACCTACGAGCAGTACTTC	CSVAGNVGQVTYEQYF
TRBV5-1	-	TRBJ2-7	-	TGCGCCAGCAGCTTGGAGTCTCTGGGGACCTACGAGCAGTACTTC	CASSLESLGTYEQYF
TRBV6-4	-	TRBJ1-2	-	TGTGCCAGCAGTGTCTCCGCCGACAGAAACTATGGCTACACCTTC	CASSVSADRNYGYTF
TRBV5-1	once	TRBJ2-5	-	TGCGCCAGCAGCTTGGGGAGGAACGGAGAGACCCAGTACTTC	CASSLGRNGETQYF
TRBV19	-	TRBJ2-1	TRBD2	TGTGCCAGTAGTCCCGATCAAGCGGGACTAGTCTCCTACAATGAGCAGTTCTTC	CASSPDQAGLVSYNEQFF
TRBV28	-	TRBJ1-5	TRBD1	TGTGCCAGCAGTACACTCGACAGGGGCCAGAATCAGCCCCAGCATTTT	CASSTLDRGQNQPQHF
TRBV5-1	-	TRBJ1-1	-	TGCGCCAGCAGCTTAGATACGGGAGAGACTGAAGCTTTCTTT	CASSLDTGETEAFF
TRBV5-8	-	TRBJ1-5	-	TGTGCCAGCAGCTTCAGGGACAATCAGCCCCAGCATTTT	CASSFRDNQPQHF
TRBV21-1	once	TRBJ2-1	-	TGTGCCAGCAGCAAAGAGGAGGGAGAACACAATGAGCAGTTCTTC	CASSKEEGEHNEQFF
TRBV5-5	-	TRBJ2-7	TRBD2	TGTGCCAGCAGCTTGTCGGGAGGAAAGTACGAGCAGTACTTC	CASSLSGGKYEQYF
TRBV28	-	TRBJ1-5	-	TGTGCCAGCAGTTTATTTGTGGGAGATAGCAATCAGCCCCAGCATTTT	CASSLFVGDSNQPQHF
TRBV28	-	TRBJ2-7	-	TGTGCCAGCAGTACTACGGGAGATTTATCCTACGAGCAGTACTTC	CASSTTGDLSYEQYF
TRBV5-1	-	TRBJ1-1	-	TGCGCCAGCAGCTGGGGACAGAACACTGAAGCTTTCTTT	CASSWGQNTEAFF
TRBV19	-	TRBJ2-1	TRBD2	TGTGCCAGTAGTATAGTAGCTAGCGGAACTTACAATGAGCAGTTCTTC	CASSIVASGTYNEQFF
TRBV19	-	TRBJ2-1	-	TGTGCCAGTAGTATAGCGAGTGCCAACTACAATGAGCAGTTCTTC	CASSIASANYNEQFF
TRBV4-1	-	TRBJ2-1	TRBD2	TGCGCCAGCAGCCAAGTGATAGCGGGAGGGCGGAATGAGCAGTTCTTC	CASSQVIAGGRNEQFF
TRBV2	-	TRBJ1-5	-	TGTGCCAGCATATTCAGACTCAATCAGCCCCAGCATTTT	CASIFRLNQPQHF
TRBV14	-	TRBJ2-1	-	TGTGCCAGCAGCCAAGTCTCCCCCAATGAGCAGTTCTTC	CASSQVSPNEQFF
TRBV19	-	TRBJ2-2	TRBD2	TGTGCCAGTCGACTACCTCCGGGACTAGCGGGAGGGCGATTATCCGGGGAGCTGTTTTTT	CASRLPPGLAGGRLSGELFF
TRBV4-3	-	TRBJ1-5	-	TGCGCCAGCAGCCACCTTACCGGACCCAATCAGCCCCAGCATTTT	CASSHLTGPNQPQHF
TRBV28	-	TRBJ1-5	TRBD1	TGTGCCAGCAGGGAGACAGGGAGTCAGCCCCAGCATTTT	CASRETGSQPQHF
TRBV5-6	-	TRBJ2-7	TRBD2	TGTGCCAGCAGCCCCGGGAGGGCCACCCAGCAGTACTTC	CASSPGRATQQYF
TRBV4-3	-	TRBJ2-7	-	TGCGCCAGCAGCCGCGCTGTCCGTAGCTACGAGCAGTACTTC	CASSRAVRSYEQYF
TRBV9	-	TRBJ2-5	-	TGTGCCAGCAGCGTCGGCCCAGGCGAGACCCAGTACTTC	CASSVGPGETQYF
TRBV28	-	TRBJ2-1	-	TGTGCCAGCAGTTTGAGAAGAAATGAGCAGTTCTTC	CASSLRRNEQFF
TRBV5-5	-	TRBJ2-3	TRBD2	TGTGCCAGCAGCTTGATACTAGCGGATTACCTCACAGATACGCAGTATTTT	CASSLILADYLTDTQYF
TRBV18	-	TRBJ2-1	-	TGTGCCAGCTCAACAATTAGGACAGCCACGGGGAATGAGCAGTTCTTC	CASSTIRTATGNEQFF
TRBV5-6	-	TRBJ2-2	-	TGTGCCAGCAGTGTGGGGGTCATACCCCCCGGGGAGCTGTTTTTT	CASSVGVIPPGELFF